The clone carrying this T cell receptor (beta chain) appeared many times. What it binds is not known. The read stops 3 residues short of the end of the CDR3; the missing end is completed from the germline J gene. These data belong to a study of T cell clonality in common variable immunodeficiency. Generated by immunoSEQ multiplex PCR, the TCRdb table keeps only in-frame clones and is missing some. The sample offers under 40,000 clones and no singletons, the top ten holding 2.5% to 3%. The CDR3 totals 15 residues. CDR1 and CDR2 (germline): SEHNR, FQNEAQ (reference sequence). With V trimmed by 8 bases and J by 6 bases, 12 bases remained unmatched. Study findings and constraints: Fewer deletions and N-nucleotide insertions were reportedly seen in common variable immunodeficiency TCR beta sequences.

V gene TRBV7-9 combines with J gene TRBJ2-1; TRBD1 matches 8 bases. The sequence was collected from a person aged 18 to 75 in good health. Material: peripheral blood mononuclear cells. CDR3 loop: CASAIRPTGGNEQFF. CDR3 bases read: TGTGCCAGCGCCATTCGACCTACAGGGGGCAATGAG.